Each of the 20 T cell receptor beta chains below was sequenced from the same sample in a study of blood T cell repertoires in COVID-19 (dated by TCRdb to the early 2020s). Library creation used the immunoSEQ multiplex PCR assay. This immuneACCESS table, as held by TCRdb, lists in-frame sequences with V and J called but not all clones. Of the missing ones, under half trace to an unresolved V gene in checked studies; the others have no known cause. A total of 54,000 or so clones appear in this sample, about 85% of them only once. 3.5% of the sample goes to the ten largest clones. Material for sequencing was peripheral blood. These receptors were taken from a woman older than 75 with acute or convalescent COVID-19.

The genes are TRBV5-6 and TRBJ1-2; TRBD1 aligns across 9 bases. The germline V gene encodes CDR1 SGHDT and CDR2 YYEEEE. Losses at the gene ends were 0 bases for V and 6 bases for J; bases not matched to a gene: 6. This CDR3 is 15 amino acids long. The CDR3 DNA follows: TGTGCCAGCAGCTTGGTGGGGACAGGGAAAAATGGCTACACCTTC. The encoded protein is CASSLVGTGKNGYTF.

The chain uses TRBV29-1 and TRBJ2-1; the match to TRBD2 covers 10 bases. Germline V gene lookup returns CDR1 SQVTM and CDR2 ANQGSEA. There are 13 residues in the CDR3. Trimming took 4 bases from V and 8 from J; bases not matched to a gene: 5. The CDR3 DNA is TGCAGCGTTGGAGCGGGAGGGTCCCATGAGCAGTTCTTC. Translating gives CSVGAGGSHEQFF.

This chain joins TRBV6-5 and TRBJ2-7, with no clear D. Germline V gives CDR1 MNHEY, CDR2 SVGAGI. Trimming took off 6 bases at V and 0 bases at J, with 9 bases between the two ends. CDR3 length equals 13 residues. The CDR3 DNA reads as TGTGCCAGCAGGCGCGGAGCCTCCTACGAGCAGTACTTC. Translated, it gives CASRRGASYEQYF.

The genes are TRBV7-2 and TRBJ1-2, with 7 bases lining up with TRBD1. CDR3 length equals 13 residues. Per germline, CDR1 SGHTA and CDR2 FQGNSA. V gave up 2 bases and J gave up 6 bases; unmatched junction bases: 3. CDR3 sequence (DNA): TGTGCCAGCAGCTTAACAGGGGCACATGGCTACACCTTC. Its translation: CASSLTGAHGYTF.

The V gene is TRBV6-2 or TRBV6-3, the J gene TRBJ1-6; perhaps TRBD1 as D (5 bases). Germline V lookup: CDR1 MNHEY, CDR2 SVGEGT. The CDR3 length is 14 residues. V was trimmed by 4 bases and J by 9 bases, leaving 13 bases between them. Here the CDR3 reads CASSFTGQGSPLHF. The CDR3 nucleotides read TGTGCCAGCAGTTTTACCGGTCAGGGTTCACCCCTCCACTTT.

This clone turned up a few times. This rearrangement joins TRBV19 to TRBJ2-1; 7 bases line up with TRBD1. V lost 1 base to trimming and J lost 0 bases; unmatched junction nucleotides: 0. The germline V gene has CDR1 LNHDA and CDR2 SQIVND (reference sequence). CDR3 length: 15 amino acids. CDR3 protein: CASSIGTGSYNEQFF. CDR3 bases: TGTGCCAGTAGTATAGGGACAGGCTCCTACAATGAGCAGTTCTTC.

This clone came up a few times. The J gene is TRBJ1-6, the V gene TRBV7-2, with D perhaps matching TRBD1 (6 bases). Germline loops: CDR1 SGHTA, CDR2 FQGNSA. V was trimmed by 5 bases and J by 3 bases, leaving 8 bases between them. The CDR3 runs to 14 residues. DNA for the CDR3: TGTGCCAGCAGCACACAGGGCTATAATTCACCCCTCCACTTT. Translated: CASSTQGYNSPLHF.

The chain has TRBV18 and TRBJ1-1, with 8 bases lining up with TRBD1. This CDR3 has 15 residues. Germline CDR1 KGHSH, CDR2 LQKENI. J lost 0 bases, V lost 2 bases, and 2 bases had no gene match. The CDR3 DNA follows: TGTGCCAGCTCACCAGGGACAGGAATGAACACTGAAGCTTTCTTT. This gives the protein CASSPGTGMNTEAFF.

The V call is TRBV4-3, the J call TRBJ2-3; 10 positions match TRBD1. Germline V lookup: CDR1 LGHNA, CDR2 YSLEER. The CDR3 runs 16 residues. Germline trimming cut 3 bases from V and 4 bases from J; bases unmatched to any gene: 7. The CDR3 sequence: CASSQETGGSPDTQYF. The CDR3 region has the DNA TGCGCCAGCAGCCAGGAGACAGGGGGCAGCCCAGATACGCAGTATTTT.

The genes are TRBV28 and TRBJ1-2; a weak D match, TRBD1 (5 bases). Germline CDR1 reads MDHEN; CDR2 reads SYDVKM. The CDR3 runs to 14 residues. V was trimmed by 2 bases and J by 4 bases, leaving 11 bases between them. CDR3 loop: CASSLDRRAYGYTF. CDR3 bases: TGTGCCAGCAGTTTAGACCGCAGGGCCTATGGCTACACCTTC.

This chain uses TRBV5-5 with TRBJ1-5; TRBD1 aligns across 8 bases. Germline assignment: CDR1 SGHKS and CDR2 YYEKEE (reference sequence). The CDR3 consists of 14 residues. Trimming at V came to 5 bases and at J to 2 bases, leaving 3 bases not matched to a gene. This CDR3 reads CASRPGQGNQPQHF. As DNA, the CDR3 is TGTGCCAGCAGACCGGGACAGGGCAATCAGCCCCAGCATTTT.

This chain connects TRBV30 to TRBJ1-1; D is unresolved. This CDR3 region has 13 residues. V was trimmed by 1 base and J by 6 bases, leaving 12 bases between them. Germline-derived CDR1 and CDR2 are GTSNPN and SVGIG (reference sequence). The CDR3 bases are TGTGCCTGGAGTGGGTCGTGGCTCGCTGAAGCTTTCTTT. Its translation is CAWSGSWLAEAFF.

This clone occurred once. The chain employs TRBV11-2 and TRBJ2-7; 12 nucleotides align to TRBD2. The CDR3 totals 15 residues. CDR1 and CDR2 (germline): SGHAT, FQNNGV. The junction had 3 bases not matched to a gene; V was cut back by 4 bases and J by 2 bases. Here the CDR3 reads CASSSLAGGPYEQYF. The CDR3 DNA is TGTGCCAGCAGCTCCCTAGCGGGAGGGCCCTACGAGCAGTACTTC.

The chain is built from TRBV6-2 or TRBV6-3 and TRBJ2-2, with unresolved D. The CDR3 is made up of 18 amino acids. The germline V gene has CDR1 MNHEY and CDR2 SVGEGT. The V end was cut by 5 bases, the J end by 4 bases, with 23 bases between. CDR3 in amino acids: CASSTPSGTPSSTGELFF. In DNA form, the CDR3 reads TGTGCCAGCAGTACCCCTAGTGGCACCCCTTCCAGCACCGGGGAGCTGTTTTTT.

There are a few counts of this clone. The V and J genes are TRBV5-1 and TRBJ2-1; 8 nucleotides line up with TRBD1. Germline lookup yields CDR1 SGHRS and CDR2 YFSETQ. The trim removed 1 base at V and 4 bases at J, leaving 10 bases unmatched. The CDR3 loop spans 17 amino acids. This CDR3 is CASSLYSGQGYYNEQFF. The CDR3, as DNA: TGCGCCAGCAGCTTGTACTCCGGACAGGGATATTACAATGAGCAGTTCTTC.

The genes are TRBV15 and TRBJ1-2, with D unresolved. Trimming removed 0 bases from V and 4 bases from J, with 9 bases in between. The CDR3 consists of 14 residues. CDR1 is LNHNV and CDR2 is YYDKDF in the germline V gene (reference sequence). CDR3 protein: CATSRDLGSYGYTF. The DNA for the CDR3 is TGTGCCACCAGCAGAGATCTGGGGAGCTATGGCTACACCTTC.

The chain combines TRBV7-8 with TRBJ2-7; no definite D call. Trimming pared 4 bases from V and 4 bases from J, leaving 8 bases between. The CDR3 is made up of 12 amino acids. Germline CDR1 reads SGHVS; CDR2 reads FQNEAQ. CDR3 loop: CASSSTEYEQYF. The CDR3 DNA reads TGTGCCAGCAGCTCAACGGAGTACGAGCAGTACTTC.

The chain recombines TRBV11-2 with TRBJ1-2, with D unresolved. The germline CDR1 and CDR2 sequences are SGHAT and FQNNGV. Deletions cut 8 bases from V and 5 bases from J, with 21 bases between. The CDR3 has 15 amino acids. CDR3 sequence: CASAPGGQFAYGYTF. CDR3 bases: TGTGCCAGCGCACCCGGTGGGCAGTTCGCTTATGGCTACACCTTC.

The V and J genes are TRBV28 and TRBJ1-1, with 7 bases identical to TRBD1. There are 15 residues in the CDR3. Germline values: CDR1 MDHEN, CDR2 SYDVKM. V gave up 7 bases and J gave up 5 bases; unmatched junction bases: 13. This chain's CDR3 is CASNEKTGAKTEAFF. The CDR3 nucleotides read TGTGCCAGCAATGAAAAAACAGGGGCGAAGACTGAAGCTTTCTTT.

V and J are TRBV27 and TRBJ1-2; 9 bases line up with TRBD1. The V segment lost 6 bases and the J segment 1 base; nucleotides outside the gene matches: 9. Germline V gene data show CDR1 as MNHEY and CDR2 as SMNVEV (reference sequence). The CDR3 length is 16 residues. The CDR3 sequence is CASSMGAGQGNYGYTF. The CDR3 DNA follows: TGTGCCAGCAGCATGGGTGCGGGACAGGGTAACTATGGCTACACCTTC.